This TCR beta chain was found in a study of T cell responses to AZD1222 COVID-19 vaccine. Some clones are missing from TCRdb's copy, which holds only in-frame ones; the method was immunoSEQ multiplex PCR. The sample has around 91,000 clones; 80% to 95% are singletons. Whole-study results and caveats: Repertoires were obtained only post-peak T cell response. Spike was spanned by vaccine-associated CD4 TCRs, with dominance at 160-218 and 743-854.

The germline V gene encodes CDR1 SGHTA and CDR2 FQGNSA. V was pared by 8 bases and J by 1 base, with 12 bases of the junction left unmatched. There are 18 residues in the CDR3. On this clone: The antigen is not known.

Pooling of second doses given at about 4 or about 12 weeks was done. This receptor was obtained from an adult who received the AZD1222 COVID-19 vaccine. This sequence joins TRBV7-2 and TRBJ2-3; 13 bases map to TRBD2. Sample: peripheral blood, taken 28 days after the second AZD1222 dose. The CDR3 loop reads CASDKGRLAGGRTDTQYF. The CDR3 coding sequence is TGTGCCAGCGACAAGGGGAGACTAGCGGGAGGACGCACAGATACGCAGTATTTT.